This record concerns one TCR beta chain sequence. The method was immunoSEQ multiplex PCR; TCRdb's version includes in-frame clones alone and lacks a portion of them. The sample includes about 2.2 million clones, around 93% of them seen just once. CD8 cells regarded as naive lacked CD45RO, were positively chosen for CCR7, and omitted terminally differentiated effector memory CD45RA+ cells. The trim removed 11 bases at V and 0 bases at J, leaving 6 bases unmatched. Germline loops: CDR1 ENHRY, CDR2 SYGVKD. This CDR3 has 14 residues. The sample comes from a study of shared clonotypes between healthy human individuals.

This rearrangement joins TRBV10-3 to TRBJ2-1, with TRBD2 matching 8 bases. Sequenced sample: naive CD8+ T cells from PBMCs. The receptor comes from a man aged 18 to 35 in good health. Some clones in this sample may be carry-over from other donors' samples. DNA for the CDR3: TGTGCCCTCCGTCTAGCGGGCTCCTACAATGAGCAGTTCTTC. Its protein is CALRLAGSYNEQFF.